This entry features one T cell receptor (beta chain) sequence. Some clones are missing from TCRdb's copy, which holds only in-frame ones; the method was immunoSEQ multiplex PCR. The sample includes some 110,000 clones, about 91% of them seen just once. This sample stems from a study of T cell responses to AZD1222 COVID-19 vaccine. V gave up 3 bases and J gave up 7 bases, with 13 bases separating them. CDR1 and CDR2 from the germline V gene are SGHTS and YDEGEE. The CDR3 runs 13 residues. The receptor was isolated from an adult in good health. Sequenced here: peripheral blood, sampled on day 0 of AZD1222 vaccination. The chain employs TRBV5-8 and TRBJ1-1, with D unclear. CDR3 in amino acids: CASSSYQLREAFF. Here the CDR3 DNA reads TGTGCCAGCAGCTCCTATCAGCTCCGTGAAGCTTTCTTT.